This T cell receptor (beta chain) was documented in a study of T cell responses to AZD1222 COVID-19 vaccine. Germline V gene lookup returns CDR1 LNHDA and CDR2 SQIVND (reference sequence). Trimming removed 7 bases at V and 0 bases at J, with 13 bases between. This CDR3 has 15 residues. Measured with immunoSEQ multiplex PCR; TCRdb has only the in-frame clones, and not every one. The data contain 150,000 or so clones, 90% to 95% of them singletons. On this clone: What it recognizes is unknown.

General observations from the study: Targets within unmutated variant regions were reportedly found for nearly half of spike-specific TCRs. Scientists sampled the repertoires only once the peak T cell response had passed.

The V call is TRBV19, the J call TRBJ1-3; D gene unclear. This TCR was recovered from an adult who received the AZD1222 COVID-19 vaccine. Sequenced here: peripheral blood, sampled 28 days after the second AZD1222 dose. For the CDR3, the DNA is TGTGCCAGTAACGATGTGGGTTACTCTGGAAACACCATATATTTT. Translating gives CASNDVGYSGNTIYF.